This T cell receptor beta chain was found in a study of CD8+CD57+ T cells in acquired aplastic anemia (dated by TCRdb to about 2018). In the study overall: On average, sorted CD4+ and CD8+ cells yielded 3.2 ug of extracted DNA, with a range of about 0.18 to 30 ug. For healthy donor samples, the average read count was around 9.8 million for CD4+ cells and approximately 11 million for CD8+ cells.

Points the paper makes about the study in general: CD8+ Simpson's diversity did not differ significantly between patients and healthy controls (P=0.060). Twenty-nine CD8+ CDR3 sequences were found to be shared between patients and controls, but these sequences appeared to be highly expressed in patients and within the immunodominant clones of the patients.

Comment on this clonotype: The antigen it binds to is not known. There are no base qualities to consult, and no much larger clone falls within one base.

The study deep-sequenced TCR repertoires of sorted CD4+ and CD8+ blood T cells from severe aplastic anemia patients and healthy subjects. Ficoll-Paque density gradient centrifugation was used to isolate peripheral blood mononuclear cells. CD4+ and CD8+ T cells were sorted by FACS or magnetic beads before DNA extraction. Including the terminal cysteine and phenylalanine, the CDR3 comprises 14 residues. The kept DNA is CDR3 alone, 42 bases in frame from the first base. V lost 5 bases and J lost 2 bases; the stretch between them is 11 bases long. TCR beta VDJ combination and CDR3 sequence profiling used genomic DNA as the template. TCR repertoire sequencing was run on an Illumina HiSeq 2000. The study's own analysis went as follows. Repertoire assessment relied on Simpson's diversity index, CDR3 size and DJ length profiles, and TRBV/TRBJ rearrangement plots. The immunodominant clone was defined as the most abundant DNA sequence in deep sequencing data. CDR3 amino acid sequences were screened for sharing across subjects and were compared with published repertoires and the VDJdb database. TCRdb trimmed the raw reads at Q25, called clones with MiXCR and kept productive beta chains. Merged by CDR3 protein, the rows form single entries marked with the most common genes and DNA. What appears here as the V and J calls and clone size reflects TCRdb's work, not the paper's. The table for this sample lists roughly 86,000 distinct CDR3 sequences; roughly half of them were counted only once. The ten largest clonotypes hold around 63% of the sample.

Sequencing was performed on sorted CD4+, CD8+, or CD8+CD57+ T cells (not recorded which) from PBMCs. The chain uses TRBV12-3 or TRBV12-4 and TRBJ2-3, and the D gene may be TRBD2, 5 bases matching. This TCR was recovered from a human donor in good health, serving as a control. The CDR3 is CASSPYGVTDTQYF. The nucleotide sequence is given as TGTGCCAGCAGTCCCTACGGGGTCACAGATACGCAGTATTTT.